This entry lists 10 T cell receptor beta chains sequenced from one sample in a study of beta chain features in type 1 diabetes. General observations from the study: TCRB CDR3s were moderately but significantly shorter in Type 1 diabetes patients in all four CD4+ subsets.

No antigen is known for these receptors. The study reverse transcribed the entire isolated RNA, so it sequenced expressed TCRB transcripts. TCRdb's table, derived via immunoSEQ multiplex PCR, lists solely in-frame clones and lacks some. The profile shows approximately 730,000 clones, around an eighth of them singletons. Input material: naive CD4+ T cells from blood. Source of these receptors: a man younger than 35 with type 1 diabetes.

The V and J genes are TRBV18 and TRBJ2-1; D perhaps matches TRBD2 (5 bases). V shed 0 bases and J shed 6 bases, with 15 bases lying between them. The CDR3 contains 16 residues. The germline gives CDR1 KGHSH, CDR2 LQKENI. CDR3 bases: TGTGCCAGCTCACCACCCGAGGGTCTGCTAATCAATGAGCAGTTCTTC. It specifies CASSPPEGLLINEQFF.

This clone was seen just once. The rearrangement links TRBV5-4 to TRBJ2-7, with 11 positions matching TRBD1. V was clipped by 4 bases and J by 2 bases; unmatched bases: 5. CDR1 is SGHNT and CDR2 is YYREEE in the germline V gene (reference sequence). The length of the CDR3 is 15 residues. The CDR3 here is CASSLGTGGTYEQYF. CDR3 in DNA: TGTGCCAGCAGCCTCGGGACAGGGGGTACCTACGAGCAGTACTTC.

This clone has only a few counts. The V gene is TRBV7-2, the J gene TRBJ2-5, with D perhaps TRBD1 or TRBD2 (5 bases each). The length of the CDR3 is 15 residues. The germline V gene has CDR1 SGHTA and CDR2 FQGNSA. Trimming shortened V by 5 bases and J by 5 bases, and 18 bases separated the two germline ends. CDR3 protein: CASSPLRGAGETQYF. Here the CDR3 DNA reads TGTGCCAGCAGCCCCCTGAGAGGGGCGGGCGAGACCCAGTACTTC.

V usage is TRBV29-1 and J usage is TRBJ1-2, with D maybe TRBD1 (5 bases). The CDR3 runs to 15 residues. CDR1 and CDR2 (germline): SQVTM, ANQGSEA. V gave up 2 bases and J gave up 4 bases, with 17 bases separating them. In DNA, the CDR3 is TGCAGCGTTGAAAGTGGGCACCCAAGGGGCTATGGCTACACCTTC. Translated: CSVESGHPRGYGYTF. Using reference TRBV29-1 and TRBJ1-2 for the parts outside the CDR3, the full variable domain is SAVISQKPSRDICQRGTSLTIQCQVDSQVTMMFWYRQQPGQSLTLIATANQGSEATYESGFVIDKFPISRPNLTFSTLTVSNMSPEDSSIYLCSVESGHPRGYGYTFGSGTRLTVV.

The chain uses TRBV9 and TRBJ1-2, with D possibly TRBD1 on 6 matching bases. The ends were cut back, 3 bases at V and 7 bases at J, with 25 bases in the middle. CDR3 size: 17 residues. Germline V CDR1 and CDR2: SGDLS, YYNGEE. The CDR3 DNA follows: TGTGCCAGCAGCGCCACCCTAAAGGGCGGAACAGGGTTTGGCTACACCTTC. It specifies CASSATLKGGTGFGYTF.

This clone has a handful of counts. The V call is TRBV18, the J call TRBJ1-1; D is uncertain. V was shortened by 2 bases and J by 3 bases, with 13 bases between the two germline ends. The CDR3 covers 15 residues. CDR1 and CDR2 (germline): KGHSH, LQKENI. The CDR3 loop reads CASSPNAAPDTEAFF. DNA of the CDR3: TGTGCCAGCTCACCAAACGCCGCCCCGGACACTGAAGCTTTCTTT.

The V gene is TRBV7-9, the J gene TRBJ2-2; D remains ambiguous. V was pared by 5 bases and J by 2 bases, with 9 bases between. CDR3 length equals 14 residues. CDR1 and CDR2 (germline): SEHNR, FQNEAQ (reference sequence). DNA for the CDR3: TGTGCCAGCAGCCGAGACTCAAACACCGGGGAGCTGTTTTTT. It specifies CASSRDSNTGELFF.

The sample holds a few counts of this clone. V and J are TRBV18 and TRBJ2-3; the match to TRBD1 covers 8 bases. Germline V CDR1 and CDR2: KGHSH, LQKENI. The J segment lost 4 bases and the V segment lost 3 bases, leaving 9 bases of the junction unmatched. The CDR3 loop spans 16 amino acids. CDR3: CASSPDRGRSPDTQYF. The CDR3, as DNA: TGTGCCAGCTCACCTGACAGGGGTCGTAGCCCAGATACGCAGTATTTT.

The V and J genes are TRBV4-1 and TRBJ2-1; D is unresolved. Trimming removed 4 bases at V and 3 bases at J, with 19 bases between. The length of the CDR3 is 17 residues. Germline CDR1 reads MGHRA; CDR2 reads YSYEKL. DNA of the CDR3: TGCGCCAGCAGCCCCCAGCCCGGGTCCGGTGGCTACAATGAGCAGTTCTTC. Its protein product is CASSPQPGSGGYNEQFF.

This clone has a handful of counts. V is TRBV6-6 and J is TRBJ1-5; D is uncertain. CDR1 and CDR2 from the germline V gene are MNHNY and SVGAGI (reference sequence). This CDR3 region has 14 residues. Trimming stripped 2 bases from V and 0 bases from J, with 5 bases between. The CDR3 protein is CASSYVSSNQPQHF. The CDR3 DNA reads TGTGCCAGCAGTTACGTTAGTAGCAATCAGCCCCAGCATTTT.